Only a few counts were recorded for the clone carrying this T cell receptor beta chain. The antigen remains unidentified. These data come from a study of response to subunit inactivated influenza vaccine. From the RT-PCR reads, TCRdb called clonotypes with MiXCR, one entry per CDR3 protein. The repertoire holds hundreds of thousands of distinct CDR3 sequences, 12% seen once, with 9.5% to 13% in the top ten. J was trimmed by 9 bases and V by 9 bases; bases with no gene match: 11. This CDR3 is built from 13 residues. Overall study results and limits: That few new T cells are recruited by each seasonal influenza vaccination was the authors' suggestion.

The chain links TRBV12-3 or TRBV12-4 to TRBJ1-5, with TRBD1 matching 7 bases. This sample comprised PBMCs from blood, obtained on the day of vaccination. The origin of this receptor is a man aged 50 to 59 who received an inactivated influenza vaccine. CDR3 nucleotide sequence: TGTGCCAGTGATGGGACAGACGGTGGGCCCCAGCATTTT. Amino acids: CASDGTDGGPQHF.